The 18 T cell receptor beta chains below were found in one sample sequenced in a study of beta chain features in type 1 diabetes. Investigators reverse transcribed all isolated RNA, so they sequenced expressed TCRB transcripts. The assay was immunoSEQ multiplex PCR, and TCRdb's table has in-frame clones only and misses some. The table shows hundreds of thousands of clones, with about 16% occurring only once. Sequencing input: naive CD4+ T cells from blood. Every receptor here comes from a man younger than 30 in good health.

The chain employs TRBV9 and TRBJ2-1; 8 bases line up with TRBD2. The junction had 8 bases not matched to a gene; V was cut back by 0 bases and J by 0 bases. This CDR3 has 18 amino acids. Germline-derived CDR1 and CDR2 are SGDLS and YYNGEE. Here the CDR3 reads CASSVGWAGGSSYNEQFF. The DNA for the CDR3 is TGTGCCAGCAGCGTAGGATGGGCGGGGGGTTCCTCCTACAATGAGCAGTTCTTC.

The chain recombines TRBV5-4 with TRBJ1-1; D not certain. Germline V gene sequence: CDR1 SGHNT, CDR2 YYREEE (reference sequence). There are 14 residues in the CDR3. The V gene lost 6 bases and the J gene lost 4 bases, with 16 bases spanning the gap. The CDR3 is CASKEISGPTEAFF. The CDR3 DNA reads as TGTGCCAGCAAGGAGATTTCCGGGCCCACTGAAGCTTTCTTT. The full variable domain, with the rest looked up from reference TRBV5-4 and TRBJ1-1, is ETGVTQSPTHLIKTRGQQVTLRCSSQSGHNTVSWYQQALGQGPQFIFQYYREEENGRGNFPPRFSGLQFPNYSSELNVNALELDDSALYLCASKEISGPTEAFFGQGTRLTVV.

This clone was recorded a few times. The chain uses TRBV19 and TRBJ1-5; 9 bases agree with TRBD1. V shed 4 bases, J shed 1 base, and the junction held 8 bases outside the gene matches. Germline values: CDR1 LNHDA, CDR2 SQIVND (reference sequence). The CDR3 loop spans 17 amino acids. The CDR3 loop reads CASSTRTGEESNQPQHF. The CDR3 nucleotides read TGTGCCAGTAGTACCCGGACAGGGGAGGAGAGCAATCAGCCCCAGCATTTT.

The V and J genes are TRBV23-1 and TRBJ2-5, with 7 bases aligning to TRBD1. TRBV23-1 qualifies as an ORF whose function is uncertain. Trimming removed 4 bases from V and 2 bases from J; junction bases left unmatched: 7. This CDR3 spans 15 amino acids. CDR3 region: CASSRRQGPQETQYF. CDR3 sequence (DNA): TGCGCCAGCAGTCGGCGACAGGGTCCGCAAGAGACCCAGTACTTC.

V gene TRBV18 combines with J gene TRBJ2-1, with 11 bases identical to TRBD2. Germline V lookup: CDR1 KGHSH, CDR2 LQKENI. V gave up 8 bases and J gave up 5 bases; unmatched junction bases: 11. The CDR3 runs 16 residues. DNA for the CDR3: TGTGCCAGCCAGCCGATCGGGACTAGCGGTAACAATGAGCAGTTCTTC. Translated: CASQPIGTSGNNEQFF.

The V call is TRBV7-9, the J call TRBJ1-5; unclear D gene. The germline CDR1 and CDR2 sequences are SEHNR and FQNEAQ (reference sequence). The V end was cut by 6 bases, the J end by 7 bases, with 10 bases between. The CDR3 has 12 residues. CDR3 sequence: CASSLPQQPQHF. CDR3 in DNA: TGTGCCAGCAGTCTACCGCAGCAGCCCCAGCATTTT.

This clone was detected a few times. The chain carries TRBV20-1 and TRBJ2-7; D is unclear. Germline CDR1 and CDR2: DFQATT and SNEGSKA (reference sequence). The CDR3 extends over 11 amino acids. V lost 3 bases and J lost 4, with 7 bases in between. CDR3 sequence: CSARARYEQYF. In DNA, the CDR3 is TGCAGTGCTAGGGCCAGATACGAGCAGTACTTC.

The sample holds a few counts of this clone. Here the CDR3 reads CASSLVSGFNSPLHF. In DNA, the CDR3 is TGTGCCAGCAGCTTAGTGAGCGGATTTAATTCACCCCTCCACTTT. The V call is TRBV13, the J call TRBJ1-6; D gene uncertain. Germline CDR1 is PRHDT and CDR2 is FYEKMQ (reference sequence). This CDR3 has 15 amino acids. V lost 1 base, J lost 6 bases, and 10 bases lay in between.

The chain combines TRBV28 with TRBJ1-1; 10 bases agree with TRBD1. CDR1 and CDR2 (germline): MDHEN, SYDVKM. This CDR3 spans 16 amino acids. The V gene end was trimmed by 5 bases and the J gene end by 4 bases; junction bases not matched to a gene: 10. CDR3 in DNA: TGTGCCAGCAGTCACCGGGACAGGGGCCTCGGCACTGAAGCTTTCTTT. Protein sequence: CASSHRDRGLGTEAFF.

This clone has a handful of counts. This chain uses TRBV2 with TRBJ2-3, with 13 bases lining up with TRBD2. Trimming took 8 bases from V and 4 from J; bases not matched to a gene: 6. Germline CDR1 and CDR2: SNHLY and FYNNEI. CDR3 length equals 15 residues. Written as DNA, the CDR3 is TGTGCCAGCGACCGGACTAGCGGGAGACCAGATACGCAGTATTTT. Translating it yields CASDRTSGRPDTQYF.

The gene calls are TRBV9 and TRBJ1-6, with D unclear. This CDR3 region has 16 residues. The V end lost 5 bases, the J end lost 6 bases, and 18 bases lay between the germline ends. Per the germline V gene, CDR1 is SGDLS and CDR2 is YYNGEE. As DNA, the CDR3 is TGTGCCAGCAGTTTTTTTCAAGGGCATTTTAATTCACCCCTCCACTTT. This gives the protein CASSFFQGHFNSPLHF.

This clone has a handful of counts. The gene calls are TRBV4-3 and TRBJ2-7; the D gene is possibly TRBD1 (6 bases). Germline V gene sequence: CDR1 LGHNA, CDR2 YSLEER. V lost 3 bases to trimming and J lost 0 bases, with 12 bases between them. This CDR3 is built from 15 residues. In nucleotides, the CDR3 is TGCGCCAGCAGCCAGACAGGCCTGAGCTCCTACGAGCAGTACTTC. Residues: CASSQTGLSSYEQYF.

This sequence joins TRBV10-3 and TRBJ2-5; unclear D gene. The J call may not be correct, given that the DNA end is closer to TRBJ2-7. The germline CDR1 and CDR2 sequences are ENHRY and SYGVKD. The CDR3 is 14 residues long. DNA of the CDR3: TGTGCCATCAGTGAGTCCGGCTACCCGGGCGAGCAGTACTTC. Translation: CAISESGYPGEQYF.

The genes are TRBV5-1 and TRBJ2-5; no clear D gene. This CDR3 is built from 13 residues. Trimming left V 4 bases short and J 1 base short, with 8 bases between. The germline V gene has CDR1 SGHRS and CDR2 YFSETQ. The CDR3 DNA is TGCGCCAGCAGCCCCGGCTTCCAAGAGACCCAGTACTTC. It yields the protein CASSPGFQETQYF.

This clone was found a few times. The V gene is TRBV4-2, the J gene TRBJ1-2; 7 bases align to TRBD1. The CDR3 runs to 15 residues. Germline trimming cut 4 bases from V and 4 bases from J; bases unmatched to any gene: 9. Germline CDR1 LGHNA, CDR2 YNFKEQ. The CDR3 DNA reads TGTGCCAGCAGCCTCTCGACAGGGCCTTCCTATGGCTACACCTTC. It codes for CASSLSTGPSYGYTF.

The chain employs TRBV2 and TRBJ1-5; D perhaps matches TRBD1 (6 bases). The CDR3 consists of 15 residues. The V gene's germline CDR1 is SNHLY and CDR2 FYNNEI. V lost 4 bases, J lost 5 bases, and 15 bases lay in between. CDR3 nucleotides: TGTGCCAGCAGTGTTGCGACAGGAGGGTATCAGCCCCAGCATTTT. Its translation: CASSVATGGYQPQHF.

The CDR3 nucleotides are TGTGCCAGCAGTGGCCCAGGGCAGGGGAACGAGCAGTACTTC. Amino acid sequence: CASSGPGQGNEQYF. The rearrangement joins TRBV28 to TRBJ2-7; tentative D call: TRBD1 (6 bases). Germline V gives CDR1 MDHEN, CDR2 SYDVKM. The V and J ends lost 5 bases and 5 bases respectively, with 16 bases between them. The CDR3 sequence is 14 residues long.

This clone was counted only a few times. Additional DNA sequences in this sample encode the identical CDR3. This chain joins TRBV28 and TRBJ2-1; TRBD2 agrees at 11 bases. CDR1 and CDR2 from the germline V gene are MDHEN and SYDVKM. The CDR3 is 15 amino acids. Trimming took 7 bases from V and 0 from J; bases not matched to a gene: 2. The CDR3 here is CASITSGSSYNEQFF. As DNA, the CDR3 is TGTGCCAGCATCACTAGCGGGAGCTCCTACAATGAGCAGTTCTTC. The full variable domain, rest sourced from reference TRBV28 and TRBJ2-1, is DVKVTQSSRYLVKRTGEKVFLECVQDMDHENMFWYRQDPGLGLRLIYFSYDVKMKEKGDIPEGYSVSREKKERFSLILESASTNQTSMYLCASITSGSSYNEQFFGPGTRLTVL.